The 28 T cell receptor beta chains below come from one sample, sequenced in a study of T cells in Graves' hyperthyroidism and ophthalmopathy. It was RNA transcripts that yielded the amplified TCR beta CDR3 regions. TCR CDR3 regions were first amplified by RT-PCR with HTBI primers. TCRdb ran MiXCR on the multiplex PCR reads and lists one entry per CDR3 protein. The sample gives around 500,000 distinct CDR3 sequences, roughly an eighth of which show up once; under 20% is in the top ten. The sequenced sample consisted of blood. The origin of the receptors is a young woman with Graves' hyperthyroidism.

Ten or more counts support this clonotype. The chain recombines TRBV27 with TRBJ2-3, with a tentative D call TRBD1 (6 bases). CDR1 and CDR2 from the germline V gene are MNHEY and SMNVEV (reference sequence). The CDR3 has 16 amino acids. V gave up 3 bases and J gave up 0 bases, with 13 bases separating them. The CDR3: CASSFLGGSSTDTQYF. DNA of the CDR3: TGTGCCAGCAGTTTCCTTGGGGGCTCTAGCACAGATACGCAGTATTTT.

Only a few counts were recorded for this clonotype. The CDR3 coding sequence is TGTGCCAGCAGCCAAGGACAGGGTAACTTTGCTGGCTACACCTTC. Protein: CASSQGQGNFAGYTF. The chain employs TRBV7-9 and TRBJ1-2, with TRBD1 matching 8 bases. The CDR3 contains 15 residues. The ends lost 5 bases at V and 7 bases at J; junction bases unmatched: 12. Germline assignment: CDR1 SEHNR and CDR2 FQNEAQ (reference sequence).

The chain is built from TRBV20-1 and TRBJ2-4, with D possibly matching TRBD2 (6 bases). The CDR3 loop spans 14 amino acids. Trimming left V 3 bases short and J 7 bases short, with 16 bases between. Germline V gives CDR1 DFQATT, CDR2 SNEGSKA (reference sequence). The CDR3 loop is CSARVGGPSNIQYF. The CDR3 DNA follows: TGCAGTGCTAGGGTCGGAGGGCCCTCTAACATTCAGTACTTC.

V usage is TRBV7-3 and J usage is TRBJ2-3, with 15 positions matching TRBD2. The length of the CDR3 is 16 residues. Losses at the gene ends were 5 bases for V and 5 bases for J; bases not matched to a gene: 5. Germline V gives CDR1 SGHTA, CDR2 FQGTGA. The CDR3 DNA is TGTGCCAGCAGCCCACAGGGACTAGCGGGAGGAGATACGCAGTATTTT. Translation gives CASSPQGLAGGDTQYF.

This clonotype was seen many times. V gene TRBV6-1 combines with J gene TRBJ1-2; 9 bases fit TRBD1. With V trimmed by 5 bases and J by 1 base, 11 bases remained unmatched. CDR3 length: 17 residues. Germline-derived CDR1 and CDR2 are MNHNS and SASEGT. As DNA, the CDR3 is TGTGCCAGCAGTTCGCCCCGAGGACAGGGGAATAACTATGGCTACACCTTC. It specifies CASSSPRGQGNNYGYTF.

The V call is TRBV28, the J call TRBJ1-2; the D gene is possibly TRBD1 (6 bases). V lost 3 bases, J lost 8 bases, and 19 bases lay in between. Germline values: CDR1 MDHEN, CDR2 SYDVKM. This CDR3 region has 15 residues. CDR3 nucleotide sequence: TGTGCCAGCAGTTTCGTGGGGGCGCGCGTGGGAGGCTACACCTTC. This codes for CASSFVGARVGGYTF.

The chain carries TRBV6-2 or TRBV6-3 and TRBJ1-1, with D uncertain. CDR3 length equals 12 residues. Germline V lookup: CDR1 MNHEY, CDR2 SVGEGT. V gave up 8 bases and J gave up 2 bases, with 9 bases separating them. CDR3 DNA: TGTGCCAGCGAGACGGCCAACACTGAAGCTTTCTTT. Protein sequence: CASETANTEAFF.

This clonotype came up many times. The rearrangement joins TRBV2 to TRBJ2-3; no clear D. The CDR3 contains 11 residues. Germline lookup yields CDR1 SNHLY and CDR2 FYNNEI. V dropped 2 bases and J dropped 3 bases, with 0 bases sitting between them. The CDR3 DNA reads TGTGCCAGCAGTGAAACAGATACGCAGTATTTT. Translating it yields CASSETDTQYF.

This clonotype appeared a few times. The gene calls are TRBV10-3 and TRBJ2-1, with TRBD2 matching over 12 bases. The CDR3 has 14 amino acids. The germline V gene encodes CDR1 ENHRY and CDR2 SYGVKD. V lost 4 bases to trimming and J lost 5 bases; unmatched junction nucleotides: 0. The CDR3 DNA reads TGTGCCATCAGTGGGACTAGCGGGAACAATGAGCAGTTCTTC. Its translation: CAISGTSGNNEQFF.

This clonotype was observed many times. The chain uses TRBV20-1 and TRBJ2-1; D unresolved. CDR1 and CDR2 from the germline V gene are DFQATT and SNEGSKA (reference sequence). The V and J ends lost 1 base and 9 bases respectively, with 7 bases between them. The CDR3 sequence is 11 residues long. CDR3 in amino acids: CSARVPGEQFF. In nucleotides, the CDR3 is TGCAGTGCTAGAGTACCTGGTGAGCAGTTCTTC.

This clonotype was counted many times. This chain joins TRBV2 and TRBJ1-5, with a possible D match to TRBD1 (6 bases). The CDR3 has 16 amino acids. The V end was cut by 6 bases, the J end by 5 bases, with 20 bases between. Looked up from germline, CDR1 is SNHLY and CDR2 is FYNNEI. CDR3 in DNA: TGTGCCAGCAGCTCGCCGACAGGTAAACCGGATCAGCCCCAGCATTTT. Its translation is CASSSPTGKPDQPQHF. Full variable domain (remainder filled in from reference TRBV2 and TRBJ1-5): EPEVTQTPSHQVTQMGQEVILRCVPISNHLYFYWYRQILGQKVEFLVSFYNNEISEKSEIFDDQFSVERPDGSNFTLKIRSTKLEDSAMYFCASSSPTGKPDQPQHFGDGTRLSIL.

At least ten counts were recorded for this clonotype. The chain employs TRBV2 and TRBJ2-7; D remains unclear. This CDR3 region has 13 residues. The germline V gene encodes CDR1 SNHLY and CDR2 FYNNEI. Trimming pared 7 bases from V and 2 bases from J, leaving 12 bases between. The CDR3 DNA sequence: TGTGCCAGCACCCTGGACCCGACCTACGAGCAGTACGTC. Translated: CASTLDPTYEQYV.

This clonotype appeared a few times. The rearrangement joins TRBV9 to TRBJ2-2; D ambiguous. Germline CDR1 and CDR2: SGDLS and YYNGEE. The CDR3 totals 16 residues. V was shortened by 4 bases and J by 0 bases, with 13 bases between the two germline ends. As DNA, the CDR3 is TGTGCCAGCAGCCTCCAGATCGGGCCGAACACCGGGGAGCTGTTTTTT. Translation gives CASSLQIGPNTGELFF.

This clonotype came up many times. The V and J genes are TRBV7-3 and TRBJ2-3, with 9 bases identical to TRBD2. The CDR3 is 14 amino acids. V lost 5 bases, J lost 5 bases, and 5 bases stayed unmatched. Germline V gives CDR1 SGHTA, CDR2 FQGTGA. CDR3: CASSPSGKVDTQYF. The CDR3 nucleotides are TGTGCCAGCAGCCCTAGCGGGAAGGTAGATACGCAGTATTTT.

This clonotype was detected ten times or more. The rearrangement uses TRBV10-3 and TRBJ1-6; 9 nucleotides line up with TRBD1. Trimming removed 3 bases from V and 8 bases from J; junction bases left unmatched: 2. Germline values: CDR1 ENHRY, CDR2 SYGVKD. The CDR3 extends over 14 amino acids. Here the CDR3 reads CAISERQGDSPLHF. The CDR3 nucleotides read TGTGCCATCAGTGAAAGACAGGGGGATTCACCCCTCCACTTT.

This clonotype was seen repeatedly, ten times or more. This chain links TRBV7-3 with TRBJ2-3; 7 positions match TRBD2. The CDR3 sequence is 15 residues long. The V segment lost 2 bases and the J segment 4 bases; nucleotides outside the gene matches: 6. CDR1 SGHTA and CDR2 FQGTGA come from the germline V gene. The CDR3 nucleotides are TGTGCCAGCAGCTTATGGGCGGGAGATCCAGATACGCAGTATTTT. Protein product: CASSLWAGDPDTQYF. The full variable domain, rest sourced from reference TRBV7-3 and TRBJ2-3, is GAGVSQTPSNKVTEKGKYVELRCDPISGHTALYWYRQSLGQGPEFLIYFQGTGAADDSGLPNDRFFAVRPEGSVSTLKIQRTERGDSAVYLCASSLWAGDPDTQYFGPGTRLTVL.

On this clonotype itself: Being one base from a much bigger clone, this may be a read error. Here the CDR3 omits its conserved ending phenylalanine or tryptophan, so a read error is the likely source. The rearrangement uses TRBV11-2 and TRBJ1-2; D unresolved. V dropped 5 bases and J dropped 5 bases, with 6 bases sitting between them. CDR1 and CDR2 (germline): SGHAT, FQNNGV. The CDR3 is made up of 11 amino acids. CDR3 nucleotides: TGTGCCAGCAGCCCGGGGTATGGCTACACCCTC. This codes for CASSPGYGYTL.

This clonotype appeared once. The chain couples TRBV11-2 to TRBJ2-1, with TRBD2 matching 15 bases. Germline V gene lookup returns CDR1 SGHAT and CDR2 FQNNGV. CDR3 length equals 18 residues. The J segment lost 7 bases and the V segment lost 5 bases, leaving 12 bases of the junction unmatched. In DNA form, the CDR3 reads TGTGCCAGCAGCCCCAGAAAAGGACTAGCGGGAGGGAGGAATGAGCAGTTCTTC. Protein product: CASSPRKGLAGGRNEQFF.

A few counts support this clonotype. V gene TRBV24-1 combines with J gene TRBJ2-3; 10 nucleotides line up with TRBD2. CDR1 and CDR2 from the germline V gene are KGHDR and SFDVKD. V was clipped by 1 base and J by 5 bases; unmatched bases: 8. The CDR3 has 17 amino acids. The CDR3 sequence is CATSDLGSGRAGDTQYF. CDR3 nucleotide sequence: TGTGCCACCAGTGATTTAGGAAGCGGGAGGGCCGGAGATACGCAGTATTTT.

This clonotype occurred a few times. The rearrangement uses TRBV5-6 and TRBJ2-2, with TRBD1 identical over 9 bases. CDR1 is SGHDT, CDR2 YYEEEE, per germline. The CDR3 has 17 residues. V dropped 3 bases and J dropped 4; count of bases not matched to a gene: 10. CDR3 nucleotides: TGTGCCAGCAGCTGGGTTTGGGACAGGGACCTCACCGGGGAGCTGTTTTTT. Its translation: CASSWVWDRDLTGELFF.

The CDR3 protein is CASTLGLAANEQFF. CDR3 sequence (DNA): TGTGCCAGCACCCTGGGACTAGCGGCGAATGAGCAGTTCTTC. The V gene is TRBV11-3, the J gene TRBJ2-1; 11 bases line up with TRBD2. The CDR3 has 14 amino acids. In germline, CDR1 is SGHNT, CDR2 YENEEA. V shed 7 bases and J 7 bases; nucleotides not matched to a gene: 6.

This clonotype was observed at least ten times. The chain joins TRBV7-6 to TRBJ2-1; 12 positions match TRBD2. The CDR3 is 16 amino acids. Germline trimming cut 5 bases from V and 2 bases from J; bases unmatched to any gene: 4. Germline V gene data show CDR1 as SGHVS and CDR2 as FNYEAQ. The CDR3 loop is CASSLLAGGTYNEQFF. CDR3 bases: TGTGCCAGCAGCCTGCTAGCGGGAGGGACCTACAATGAGCAGTTCTTC. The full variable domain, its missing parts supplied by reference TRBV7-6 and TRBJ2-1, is GAGVSQSPRYKVTKRGQDVALRCDPISGHVSLYWYRQALGQGPEFLTYFNYEAQQDKSGLPNDRFSAERPEGSISTLTIQRTEQRDSAMYRCASSLLAGGTYNEQFFGPGTRLTVL.

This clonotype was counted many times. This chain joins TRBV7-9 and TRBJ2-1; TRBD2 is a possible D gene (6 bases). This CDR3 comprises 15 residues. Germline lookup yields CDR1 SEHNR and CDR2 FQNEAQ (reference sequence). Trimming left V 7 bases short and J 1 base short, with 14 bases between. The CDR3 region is CASIPRGTSYNEQFF. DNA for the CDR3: TGTGCCAGCATTCCTCGGGGGACTTCCTACAATGAGCAGTTCTTC.

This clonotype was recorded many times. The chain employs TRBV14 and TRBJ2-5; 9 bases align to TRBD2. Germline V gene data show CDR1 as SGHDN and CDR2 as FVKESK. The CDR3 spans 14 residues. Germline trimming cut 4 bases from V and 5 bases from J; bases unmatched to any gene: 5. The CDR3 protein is CASSRLAGAETQYF. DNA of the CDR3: TGTGCCAGCAGCCGCTTAGCGGGAGCGGAGACCCAGTACTTC.

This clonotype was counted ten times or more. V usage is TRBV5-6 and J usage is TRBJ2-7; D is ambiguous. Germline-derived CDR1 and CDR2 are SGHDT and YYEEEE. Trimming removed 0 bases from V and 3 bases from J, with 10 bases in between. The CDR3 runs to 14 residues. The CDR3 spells CASSLEGFIYEQYV. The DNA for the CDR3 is TGTGCCAGCAGCTTGGAGGGATTCATCTACGAGCAGTACGTC.

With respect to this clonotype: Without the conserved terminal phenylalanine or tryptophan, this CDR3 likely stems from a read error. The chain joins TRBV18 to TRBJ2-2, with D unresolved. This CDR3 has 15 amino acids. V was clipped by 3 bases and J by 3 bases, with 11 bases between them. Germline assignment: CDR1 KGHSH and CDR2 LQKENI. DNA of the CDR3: TGTGCCAGCTCACCGAAAAACCGGGACACCGGGGAGCTGTTTCTT. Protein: CASSPKNRDTGELFL.

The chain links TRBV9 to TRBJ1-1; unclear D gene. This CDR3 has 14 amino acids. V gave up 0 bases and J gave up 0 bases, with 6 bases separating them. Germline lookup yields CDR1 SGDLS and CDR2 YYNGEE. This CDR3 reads CASSVDPMNTEAFF. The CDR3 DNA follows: TGTGCCAGCAGCGTAGACCCCATGAACACTGAAGCTTTCTTT.

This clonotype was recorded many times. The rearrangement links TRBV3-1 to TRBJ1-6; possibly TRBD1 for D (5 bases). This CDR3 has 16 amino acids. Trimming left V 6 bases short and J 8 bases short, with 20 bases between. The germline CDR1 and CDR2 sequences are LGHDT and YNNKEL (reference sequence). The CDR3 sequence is CASSWGSTNSYSPLHF. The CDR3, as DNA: TGTGCCAGCAGTTGGGGCAGTACAAACTCCTATTCACCCCTCCACTTT.